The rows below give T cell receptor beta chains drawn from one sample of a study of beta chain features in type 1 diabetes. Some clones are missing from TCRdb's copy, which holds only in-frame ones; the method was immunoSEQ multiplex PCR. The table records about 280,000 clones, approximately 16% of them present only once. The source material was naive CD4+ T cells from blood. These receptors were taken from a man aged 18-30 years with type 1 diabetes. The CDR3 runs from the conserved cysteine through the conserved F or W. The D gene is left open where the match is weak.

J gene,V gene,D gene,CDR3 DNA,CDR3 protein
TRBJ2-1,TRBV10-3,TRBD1,TGTGCCATCGCTGAGGGGGCAGACAATGAGCAGTTCTTC,CAIAEGADNEQFF
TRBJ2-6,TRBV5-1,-,TGCGCCAGCAGCTTGCAGGGGGTAGCGGCTGGGGCCAACGTCCTGACTTTC,CASSLQGVAAGANVLTF
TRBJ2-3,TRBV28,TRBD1,TGTGCCAGCAACAATCACAGGGGAAAGGGCACAGATACGCAGTATTTT,CASNNHRGKGTDTQYF
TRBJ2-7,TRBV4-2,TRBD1,TGTGCCAGCAGCCAAGAAGGACAGGGGGGTTCCTACGAGCAGTACTTC,CASSQEGQGGSYEQYF
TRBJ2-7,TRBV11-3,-,TGTGCCAGCAGCTTAGAGAGGGGGAGCGAGCAGTACTTC,CASSLERGSEQYF
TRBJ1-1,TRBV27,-,TGTGCCAGCAGTTTAAGGAGAGCTTCTGAAGCTTTCTTT,CASSLRRASEAFF
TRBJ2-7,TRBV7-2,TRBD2,TGTGCCAGCAGCAAACTAGCGGGGGAGACCTCCTACGAGCAGTACTTC,CASSKLAGETSYEQYF
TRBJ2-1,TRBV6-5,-,TGTGCCAGCAGTGCTTCTGACGTCGGGGATCGGCAGTTCTTC,CASSASDVGDRQFF
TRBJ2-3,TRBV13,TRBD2,TGTGCCAGCAGCCGCTCGACTAGCGGGTTGACAGATACGCAGTATTTT,CASSRSTSGLTDTQYF
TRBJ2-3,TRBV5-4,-,TGTGCCAGCAGCTTCCCAGGGCTAGGGAGCACAGATACGCAGTATTTT,CASSFPGLGSTDTQYF
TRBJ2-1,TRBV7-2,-,TGTGCCAGCAGCTACGTCGGGACACCACTAAGCCTCTACAATGAGCAGTTCTTC,CASSYVGTPLSLYNEQFF